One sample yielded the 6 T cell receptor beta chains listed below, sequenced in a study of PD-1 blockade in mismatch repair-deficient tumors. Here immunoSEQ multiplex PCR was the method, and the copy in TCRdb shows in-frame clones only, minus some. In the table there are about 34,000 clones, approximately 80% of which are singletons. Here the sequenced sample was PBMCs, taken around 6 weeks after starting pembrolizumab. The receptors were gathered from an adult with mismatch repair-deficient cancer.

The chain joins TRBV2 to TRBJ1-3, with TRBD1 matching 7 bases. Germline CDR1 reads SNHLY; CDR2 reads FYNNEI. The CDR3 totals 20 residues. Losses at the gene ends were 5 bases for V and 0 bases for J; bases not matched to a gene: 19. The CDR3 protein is CASSWGPRQGISSSGNTIYF. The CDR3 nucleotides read TGTGCCAGCAGTTGGGGTCCTCGACAGGGAATCTCTAGCTCTGGAAACACCATATATTTT. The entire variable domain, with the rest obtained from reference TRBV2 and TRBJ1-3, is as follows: EPEVTQTPSHQVTQMGQEVILRCVPISNHLYFYWYRQILGQKVEFLVSFYNNEISEKSEIFDDQFSVERPDGSNFTLKIRSTKLEDSAMYFCASSWGPRQGISSSGNTIYFGEGSWLTVV.

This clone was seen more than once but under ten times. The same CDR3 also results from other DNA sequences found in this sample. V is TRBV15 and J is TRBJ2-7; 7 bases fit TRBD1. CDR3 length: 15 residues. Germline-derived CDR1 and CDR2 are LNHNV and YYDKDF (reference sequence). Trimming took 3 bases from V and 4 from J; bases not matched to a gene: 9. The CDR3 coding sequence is TGTGCCACCAGCAGCCCGGGACAGAGGGAGTACGAGCAGTACTTC. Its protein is CATSSPGQREYEQYF. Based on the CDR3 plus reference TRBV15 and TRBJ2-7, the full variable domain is DAMVIQNPRYQVTQFGKPVTLSCSQTLNHNVMYWYQQKSSQAPKLLFHYYDKDFNNEADTPDNFQSRRPNTSFCFLDIRSPGLGDTAMYLCATSSPGQREYEQYFGPGTRLTVT.

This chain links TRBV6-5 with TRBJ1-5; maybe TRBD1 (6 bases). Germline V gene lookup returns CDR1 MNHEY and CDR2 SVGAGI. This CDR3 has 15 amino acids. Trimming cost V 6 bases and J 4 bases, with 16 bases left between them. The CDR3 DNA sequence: TGTGCCAGCAGCCAAGGGGGTCGAGCGAATCAGCCCCAGCATTTT. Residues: CASSQGGRANQPQHF.

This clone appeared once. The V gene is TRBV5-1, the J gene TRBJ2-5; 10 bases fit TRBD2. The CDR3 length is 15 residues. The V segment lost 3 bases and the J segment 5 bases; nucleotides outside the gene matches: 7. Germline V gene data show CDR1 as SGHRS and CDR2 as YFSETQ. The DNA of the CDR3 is TGCGCCAGCAGCTCTCGGACTAGCGGCGGGGAGACCCAGTACTTC. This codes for CASSSRTSGGETQYF.

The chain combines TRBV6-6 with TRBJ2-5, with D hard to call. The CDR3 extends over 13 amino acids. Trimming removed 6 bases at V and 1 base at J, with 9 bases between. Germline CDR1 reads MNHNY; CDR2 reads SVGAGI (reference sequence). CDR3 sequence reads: CASSPQLQETQYF. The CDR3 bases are TGTGCCAGCAGCCCACAGCTCCAAGAGACCCAGTACTTC.

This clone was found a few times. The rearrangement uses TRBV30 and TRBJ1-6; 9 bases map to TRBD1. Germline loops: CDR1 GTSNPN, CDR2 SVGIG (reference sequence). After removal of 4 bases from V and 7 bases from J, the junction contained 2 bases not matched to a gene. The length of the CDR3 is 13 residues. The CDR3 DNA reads TGTGCCTGGAACGGACAGGGGAATTCACCCCTCCACTTT. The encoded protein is CAWNGQGNSPLHF.